These 8 T cell receptor beta chains originate from one sample sequenced in a study of T cells in Graves' hyperthyroidism and ophthalmopathy. RNA transcripts were the template for amplifying TCR beta CDR3 regions. The HTBI set primed first-round TCR CDR3 RT-PCR. TCRdb reanalysed the multiplex PCR reads using MiXCR and keeps one entry per CDR3 protein. The sample lists roughly 650,000 distinct CDR3 sequences, roughly 16% occurring once. Source material: blood. Receptors originate from a woman in her thirties or forties with Graves' ophthalmopathy.

This clonotype came up once. One base away lies a much larger clone, so this may be a sequencing read error. V and J are TRBV30 and TRBJ2-1; D perhaps matches TRBD2 (6 bases). The CDR3 sequence is 14 residues long. CDR1 is GTSNPN and CDR2 is SVGIG in the germline V gene (reference sequence). CDR3 DNA sequence: TGTGCCTGGAAGGCGTTAGCGGATTACAATGAGCGGTTCTTC. Protein: CAWKALADYNERFF.

This chain joins TRBV6-5 and TRBJ1-1; no clear D gene. Per the germline V gene, CDR1 is MNHEY and CDR2 is SVGAGI. This CDR3 has 13 residues. The V and J ends lost 2 bases and 3 bases respectively, with 7 bases between them. The CDR3 nucleotides are TGTGCCAGCAGTTACCGACGGTACACTGAAGCTTTCTTT. This translates into CASSYRRYTEAFF.

V gene TRBV5-1 combines with J gene TRBJ2-7; the match to TRBD2 covers 9 bases. The CDR3 totals 16 residues. Per the germline V gene, CDR1 is SGHRS and CDR2 is YFSETQ. With V trimmed by 4 bases and J by 0 bases, 8 bases remained unmatched. CDR3 in DNA: TGCGCCAGCAGCGGGGTAGCGGGAGCCTCCTCCTACGAGCAGTACTTC. Translation gives CASSGVAGASSYEQYF.

J is TRBJ1-1 and V is TRBV20-1; 8 bases align to TRBD1. This CDR3 has 16 amino acids. Trimming cost V 3 bases and J 1 base; bases outside gene matches: 10. Germline V gives CDR1 DFQATT, CDR2 SNEGSKA (reference sequence). The CDR3 sequence is CSASPGTGPRNTEAFF. The CDR3 coding sequence is TGCAGTGCTAGCCCCGGGACAGGTCCCCGGAACACTGAAGCTTTCTTT.

This clonotype was detected many times. The chain couples TRBV28 to TRBJ1-3; D is undetermined. The CDR3 is 14 amino acids. The V gene's germline CDR1 is MDHEN and CDR2 SYDVKM. The V gene lost 7 bases and the J gene lost 0 bases, with 10 bases spanning the gap. CDR3 protein: CASTTASSGNTIYF. CDR3 nucleotide sequence: TGTGCCAGCACAACAGCGAGCTCTGGAAACACCATATATTTT.

This clonotype was found many times. The chain has TRBV2 and TRBJ2-1; 14 bases agree with TRBD2. Trimming cost V 5 bases and J 9 bases; bases outside gene matches: 9. The CDR3 runs 16 residues. Germline lookup yields CDR1 SNHLY and CDR2 FYNNEI. CDR3 in DNA: TGTGCCAGCAGTCCCAAGGGACTAGCGGGAGTCAGTGAGCAGTTCTTC. Amino acid sequence: CASSPKGLAGVSEQFF.

At least ten counts were recorded for this clonotype. The rearrangement uses TRBV7-2 and TRBJ2-3; perhaps TRBD1 as D (6 bases). Germline loops: CDR1 SGHTA, CDR2 FQGNSA. V lost 5 bases to trimming and J lost 3 bases, with 18 bases between them. The CDR3 consists of 16 residues. The CDR3, as DNA: TGTGCCAGCAGCCCCATCCCCCAAGGGGGAACAGATACGCAGTATTTT. It codes for CASSPIPQGGTDTQYF.

Concerning this clonotype itself: The junction departs from the called germline gene at one end, perhaps through a read error. V is TRBV5-1 and J is TRBJ1-4, with TRBD1 identical over 7 bases. CDR1 is SGHRS and CDR2 is YFSETQ in the germline V gene. This CDR3 comprises 15 residues. The CDR3 DNA reads as TGCGCCAGCAGCGCGACAGGGCTGAGGGGTGAAAAACTGTCTTTT. Translated: CASSATGLRGEKLSF.